The 27 T cell receptor beta chains reported below all come from one sample, sequenced in a study of T cell changes during pregnancy in multiple sclerosis. Assay: immunoSEQ multiplex PCR; the TCRdb copy retains only in-frame clones and omits some. The repertoire holds roughly 38,000 clones, under 95% seen once, with around 0.66% in the top ten. Sequences were derived from CD4+ T cells from peripheral blood mononuclear cells, sampled in the second trimester of pregnancy. These receptors were obtained from a female donor in good health, enrolled as a control in a pregnancy study.

This chain connects TRBV5-4 to TRBJ2-7, with TRBD2 matching over 7 bases. The CDR3 has 16 amino acids. Germline V lookup: CDR1 SGHNT, CDR2 YYREEE (reference sequence). V gave up 2 bases and J gave up 1 base; unmatched junction bases: 9. CDR3 loop: CASSFGGVGGSYEQYF. DNA of the CDR3: TGTGCCAGCAGCTTTGGGGGGGTGGGGGGATCCTACGAGCAGTACTTC.

The rearrangement joins TRBV5-1 to TRBJ2-5; 9 bases are shared with TRBD2. The V gene's germline CDR1 is SGHRS and CDR2 YFSETQ. J lost 5 bases, V lost 0 bases, and 8 bases had no gene match. The CDR3 has 16 amino acids. CDR3 DNA: TGCGCCAGCAGCTTGGAGGTTAGCGGGGGCTGGGAGACCCAGTACTTC. It codes for CASSLEVSGGWETQYF. The complete variable domain, with remaining parts taken from reference TRBV5-1 and TRBJ2-5, reads KAGVTQTPRYLIKTRGQQVTLSCSPISGHRSVSWYQQTPGQGLQFLFEYFSETQRNKGNFPGRFSGRQFSNSRSEMNVSTLELGDSALYLCASSLEVSGGWETQYFGPGTRLLVL.

The J gene is TRBJ1-2, the V gene TRBV6-1; 9 bases agree with TRBD1. Germline-derived CDR1 and CDR2 are MNHNS and SASEGT. With 1 base clipped from V and 4 bases from J, the junction kept 7 bases outside the gene matches. The CDR3 runs 16 residues. CDR3 sequence reads: CASSEEGTGLLYGYTF. The CDR3 DNA reads as TGTGCCAGCAGTGAAGAGGGGACAGGGCTTCTCTATGGCTACACCTTC.

The chain couples TRBV19 to TRBJ2-2; tentatively, D is TRBD1 (5 bases). Germline V gene lookup returns CDR1 LNHDA and CDR2 SQIVND (reference sequence). The CDR3 is 16 residues long. The germline V and J ends were trimmed by 5 bases and 1 base, with 14 bases remaining between them. CDR3 sequence: CASSPRAGKNTGELFF. The CDR3 bases are TGTGCCAGTAGTCCCCGGGCAGGGAAGAACACCGGGGAGCTGTTTTTT.

This sequence joins TRBV4-3 and TRBJ1-5; weak D call: TRBD1 (5 bases). Trimming shortened V by 2 bases and J by 11 bases, and 16 bases separated the two germline ends. The CDR3 spans 14 residues. Germline V gene lookup returns CDR1 LGHNA and CDR2 YSLEER. CDR3 in DNA: TGCGCCAGCAGCCAACGGGACTCCCAAGGAGCCCAGCATTTT. It yields the protein CASSQRDSQGAQHF.

The sample holds one count of this clone. The chain has TRBV5-1 and TRBJ1-5; D is undetermined. Per the germline V gene, CDR1 is SGHRS and CDR2 is YFSETQ. The CDR3 sequence is 12 residues long. V gave up 7 bases and J gave up 4 bases, with 9 bases separating them. CDR3 coding DNA: TGCGCCAGCGCGCCAACGAATCAGCCCCAGCATTTT. It translates to CASAPTNQPQHF.

This chain connects TRBV5-4 to TRBJ1-4; D perhaps matches TRBD1 (5 bases). CDR3 length: 14 amino acids. V was clipped by 0 bases and J by 8 bases, with 11 bases between them. CDR1 is SGHNT and CDR2 is YYREEE in the germline V gene (reference sequence). The CDR3 bases are TGTGCCAGCAGCTTGGGGCCAGGGCGCGAAAAACTGTTTTTT. This codes for CASSLGPGREKLFF.

The V call is TRBV5-1, the J call TRBJ1-1; 7 bases are a match to TRBD1. V shed 4 bases and J 10 bases; nucleotides not matched to a gene: 13. CDR1 and CDR2 from the germline V gene are SGHRS and YFSETQ. The CDR3 is 14 amino acids. The CDR3 sequence: CASSQSPSTGRAFF. The CDR3, as DNA: TGCGCCAGCAGCCAAAGCCCCTCGACAGGGCGAGCTTTCTTT.

The J gene is TRBJ1-1, the V gene TRBV30; the D is unclear. V was clipped by 5 bases and J by 0 bases, with 7 bases between them. CDR3 length equals 12 residues. Germline CDR1 GTSNPN, CDR2 SVGIG (reference sequence). This CDR3 reads CAWSILNTEAFF. The CDR3 nucleotides are TGTGCCTGGTCTATATTGAACACTGAAGCTTTCTTT.

The chain is built from TRBV4-2 and TRBJ1-1; 9 positions agree with TRBD1. This CDR3 comprises 15 residues. After removal of 0 bases from V and 1 base from J, the junction contained 0 bases not matched to a gene. Germline CDR1 LGHNA, CDR2 YNFKEQ. CDR3 in DNA: TGTGCCAGCAGCCAAGAGGGACAGGGGAACACTGAAGCTTTCTTT. Protein: CASSQEGQGNTEAFF.

This chain uses TRBV15 with TRBJ1-1; 9 positions agree with TRBD1. Germline V gene sequence: CDR1 LNHNV, CDR2 YYDKDF (reference sequence). Germline trimming cut 3 bases from V and 0 bases from J; bases unmatched to any gene: 2. The CDR3 is made up of 15 amino acids. CDR3 sequence reads: CATSSRQGVNTEAFF. DNA for the CDR3: TGTGCCACCAGCAGCAGACAGGGGGTGAACACTGAAGCTTTCTTT.

This chain connects TRBV2 to TRBJ1-4; unclear D gene. Germline CDR1 SNHLY, CDR2 FYNNEI. V lost 6 bases and J 8 bases, leaving 10 bases between the germline ends. This CDR3 has 12 amino acids. The CDR3 coding sequence is TGTGCCAGCAGGTGGAGCCAGGAAAAACTGTTTTTT. This sequence encodes CASRWSQEKLFF.

Only one count was recorded for this clone. The same CDR3 can be traced to other DNA sequences in this sample. The chain has TRBV7-2 and TRBJ1-5; 8 bases map to TRBD1. CDR1 and CDR2 (germline): SGHTA, FQGNSA. V shed 5 bases, J shed 3 bases, and the junction held 6 bases outside the gene matches. The CDR3 is made up of 15 amino acids. The CDR3 is CASSPMTGDNQPQHF. The CDR3, as DNA: TGTGCCAGCAGCCCAATGACAGGGGACAATCAGCCCCAGCATTTT.

This clone was observed once. The rearrangement uses TRBV7-2 and TRBJ1-6; a weak D match, TRBD1 (5 bases). Per the germline V gene, CDR1 is SGHTA and CDR2 is FQGNSA. CDR3 length: 18 amino acids. V shed 4 bases and J shed 8 bases, with 24 bases lying between them. The DNA of the CDR3 is TGTGCCAGCAGCTACAGCGCCCGGATAGGGGCGAGTGATTCACCCCTCCACTTT. As protein: CASSYSARIGASDSPLHF.

This clone came up once. The J gene is TRBJ2-5, the V gene TRBV5-1; 7 bases fit TRBD1. The end of the DNA fits TRBJ2-7 better, so the J call may be wrong. This CDR3 is 13 amino acids long. The germline gives CDR1 SGHRS, CDR2 YFSETQ. The CDR3 sequence is CASATGISYEQYF. In DNA, the CDR3 is TGCGCCAGCGCGACAGGGATATCCTACGAGCAGTACTTC.

The V and J genes are TRBV7-3 and TRBJ2-5; 8 nucleotides line up with TRBD2. Germline assignment: CDR1 SGHTA and CDR2 FQGTGA. Trimming took 5 bases from V and 4 from J; bases not matched to a gene: 9. The length of the CDR3 is 15 residues. CDR3 amino acids: CASSLLSGGGETQYF. In DNA form, the CDR3 reads TGTGCCAGCAGCCTACTCTCGGGGGGGGGAGAGACCCAGTACTTC.

The V call is TRBV6-6, the J call TRBJ2-7, with D tentatively TRBD2 (5 bases). CDR3 length: 14 amino acids. Trimming shortened V by 8 bases and J by 5 bases, and 19 bases separated the two germline ends. Germline-derived CDR1 and CDR2 are MNHNY and SVGAGI (reference sequence). CDR3 protein: CASHLLPGIHEQYF. The CDR3 coding sequence is TGTGCCAGCCATCTTTTGCCGGGGATCCACGAGCAGTACTTC.

V usage is TRBV15 and J usage is TRBJ1-1; D is unresolved. The CDR3 is made up of 14 amino acids. The germline V and J ends were trimmed by 0 bases and 7 bases, with 12 bases remaining between them. Germline loops: CDR1 LNHNV, CDR2 YYDKDF (reference sequence). The CDR3 bases are TGTGCCACCAGCAGAGATATGGCGGCGGATGAAGCTTTCTTT. Its protein is CATSRDMAADEAFF.

The chain joins TRBV7-2 to TRBJ2-1, with 8 bases lining up with TRBD2. V shed 5 bases and J 2 bases; nucleotides not matched to a gene: 2. Germline loops: CDR1 SGHTA, CDR2 FQGNSA. This CDR3 has 14 residues. In DNA form, the CDR3 reads TGTGCCAGCAGCACAGCGGGGGCCTACAATGAGCAGTTCTTC. Translated: CASSTAGAYNEQFF.

This chain uses TRBV28 with TRBJ2-5, with D possibly matching TRBD2 (6 bases). The V gene's germline CDR1 is MDHEN and CDR2 SYDVKM. Trimming removed 3 bases from V and 13 bases from J, with 12 bases in between. This CDR3 contains 11 residues. The CDR3, as DNA: TGTGCCAGCAGTTTTGAGACTAGATGGTACTTC. It encodes CASSFETRWYF.

The chain has TRBV2 and TRBJ1-5, with 7 bases identical to TRBD1. The CDR3 totals 15 residues. Germline values: CDR1 SNHLY, CDR2 FYNNEI. V shed 10 bases and J 2 bases; nucleotides not matched to a gene: 11. The chain's CDR3 is CATTLEGAGNQPQHF. The DNA of the CDR3 is TGTGCCACCACCCTGGAGGGGGCTGGCAATCAGCCCCAGCATTTT.

The chain couples TRBV18 to TRBJ1-5; TRBD1 matches at 10 bases. The V gene end was trimmed by 6 bases and the J gene end by 7 bases; junction bases not matched to a gene: 6. Germline CDR1 reads KGHSH; CDR2 reads LQKENI. There are 14 residues in the CDR3. The CDR3 sequence is CASSPGQGNQPQHF. Here the CDR3 DNA reads TGTGCCAGCTCCCCGGGACAGGGGAACCAGCCCCAGCATTTT.

This chain links TRBV23-1 with TRBJ1-5; 9 bases are a match to TRBD1. TRBV23-1 is reported as an ORF; its role is uncertain. Trimming took 6 bases from V and 0 from J; bases not matched to a gene: 6. The CDR3 has 16 residues. CDR3 DNA sequence: TGCGCCAGCAGCGTGGACAGGGGCCTTAGCAATCAGCCCCAGCATTTT. It encodes CASSVDRGLSNQPQHF.

This chain joins TRBV7-2 and TRBJ2-3; D uncertain. Germline values: CDR1 SGHTA, CDR2 FQGNSA. The CDR3 totals 13 residues. The V end was cut by 5 bases, the J end by 4 bases, with 10 bases between. CDR3 sequence reads: CASSPLRADTQYF. Here the CDR3 DNA reads TGTGCCAGCAGCCCCCTTCGGGCAGATACGCAGTATTTT.

The CDR3 DNA reads as TGTGCCATAACTAGCGGGGGGGCCTCCTACAATGAGCAGTTCTTC. Amino acid sequence: CAITSGGASYNEQFF. The gene calls are TRBV2 and TRBJ2-1; 13 bases line up with TRBD2. The V gene's germline CDR1 is SNHLY and CDR2 FYNNEI. This CDR3 is 15 amino acids long. V gave up 10 bases and J gave up 0 bases; unmatched junction bases: 3.

V is TRBV19 and J is TRBJ1-5, with a weak D call TRBD1 (6 bases). The V end lost 6 bases, the J end lost 4 bases, and 16 bases lay between the germline ends. CDR3 length: 15 amino acids. CDR1 and CDR2 (germline): LNHDA, SQIVND (reference sequence). This CDR3 reads CASSLTPGANQPQHF. The CDR3 DNA follows: TGTGCCAGTAGCCTGACCCCAGGGGCTAATCAGCCCCAGCATTTT.

The J gene is TRBJ1-6, the V gene TRBV19, with TRBD1 as a possible D gene (5 bases). Germline CDR1 LNHDA, CDR2 SQIVND (reference sequence). CDR3 length: 14 amino acids. Trimming left V 2 bases short and J 8 bases short, with 10 bases between. DNA for the CDR3: TGTGCCAGTAGTATACAGGGTAGGGATTCACCCCTCCACTTT. This sequence encodes CASSIQGRDSPLHF. The entire variable domain, with the rest obtained from reference TRBV19 and TRBJ1-6, is as follows: DGGITQSPKYLFRKEGQNVTLSCEQNLNHDAMYWYRQDPGQGLRLIYYSQIVNDFQKGDIAEGYSVSREKKESFPLTVTSAQKNPTAFYLCASSIQGRDSPLHFGNGTRLTVT.